These 18 T cell receptor beta chains were sequenced from one sample in a study of molecular identifiers for immune sequencing clone quantification. TCRdb re-called the PCR reads with MiXCR, one entry per CDR3 protein. Found here are about 640,000 distinct CDR3 sequences, 15% to 20% of them singletons; the top ten hold around 0.9%. Input material: naive CD8+ T cells from blood, with Jurkat cell RNA spiked in. Subset here: FACS-sorted CD8+CD4-CCR7+CD45RA+ naive T cells. The source of these receptors is a human donor in good health. Some libraries in this study had Jurkat cell RNA spiked in.

Details on this clonotype: A much larger clone sits a single nucleotide away, making a read error possible. The J gene is TRBJ2-3, the V gene TRBV9; no reliable D call. The CDR3 totals 12 residues. Germline CDR1 and CDR2: SGDLS and YYNGEE. CDR3 region: CASSVEKDMQYF. CDR3 DNA: TGTGCCAGCAGCGTAGAGAAAGATATGCAGTATTTT.

In this sample, this clonotype turned up many times. The rearrangement links TRBV7-9 to TRBJ2-3, with a possible D match to TRBD1 (5 bases). Trimming cost V 2 bases and J 1 base, with 13 bases left between them. CDR1 and CDR2 from the germline V gene are SEHNR and FQNEAQ (reference sequence). This CDR3 region has 16 residues. CDR3 region: CASSLTTGVGTDTQYF. As DNA, the CDR3 is TGTGCCAGCAGCTTAACCACAGGCGTTGGCACAGATACGCAGTATTTT.

This clonotype was counted at least ten times. CDR3 in DNA: TGCAGTGCTAGTGGGGGGGCGGGGGATGTGACTGAAGCTTTCTTT. Protein: CSASGGAGDVTEAFF. This rearrangement joins TRBV20-1 to TRBJ1-1; possibly TRBD1 for D (6 bases). CDR1 DFQATT and CDR2 SNEGSKA come from the germline V gene (reference sequence). V shed 3 bases and J shed 5 bases, with 19 bases lying between them. The CDR3 is 15 residues long.

This clonotype came up many times. The J gene is TRBJ2-7, the V gene TRBV12-3 or TRBV12-4; D remains ambiguous. The CDR3 is 12 amino acids. Trimming cost V 5 bases and J 10 bases, with 15 bases left between them. CDR3 bases: TGTGCCAGCAGTAGCAATTTTGACGTCCAGTACTTC. Translated: CASSSNFDVQYF.

Note on this clonotype: A much larger clone is a single base away; this may be a read error. J is TRBJ2-7 and V is TRBV7-9; a weak D match, TRBD1 (5 bases). CDR1 is SEHNR and CDR2 is FQNEAQ in the germline V gene (reference sequence). This CDR3 has 16 amino acids. Here the CDR3 DNA reads TGTGCCGGCAGCTCGTCGACAGATCCCAGCTCCTACGAGCAGTACTTC. Its protein product is CAGSSSTDPSSYEQYF.

Worth noting for this clonotype: A much bigger clone sits one base away, suggesting this may be a read error. CDR3 in amino acids: CSASGGERDKQFF. The CDR3 DNA is TGCAGCGCAAGCGGGGGCGAGAGGGATAAGCAGTTCTTC. The V and J genes are TRBV29-1 and TRBJ2-1, with 8 bases aligning to TRBD2. The germline CDR1 and CDR2 sequences are SQVTM and ANQGSEA. The CDR3 covers 13 residues. V lost 7 bases to trimming and J lost 11 bases; unmatched junction nucleotides: 13.

This clonotype was observed many times. J is TRBJ2-3 and V is TRBV20-1; D unclear. CDR3 length equals 10 residues. V was trimmed by 8 bases and J by 6 bases, leaving 9 bases between them. CDR1 is DFQATT and CDR2 is SNEGSKA in the germline V gene (reference sequence). DNA of the CDR3: TGCAGTTTTTTAACCGATACGCAGTATTTT. Its translation is CSFLTDTQYF.

Points on this clonotype: One end of the junction fails to match germline, which may point to a read error. This chain joins TRBV29-1 and TRBJ2-3; D tentatively fits TRBD1 or TRBD2 (5 bases each). The CDR3 spans 13 residues. Germline-derived CDR1 and CDR2 are SQVTM and ANQGSEA. The CDR3 sequence is CSVGLGVTDTRYF. In DNA form, the CDR3 reads TGCAGCGTTGGCTTGGGGGTCACAGATACGCGGTATTTC.

This clonotype was recorded many times. The rearrangement joins TRBV30 to TRBJ2-7; D is uncertain. Germline assignment: CDR1 GTSNPN and CDR2 SVGIG (reference sequence). V shed 2 bases and J shed 5 bases, with 13 bases lying between them. This CDR3 has 13 residues. The CDR3 sequence is CAWSWGMGDEQYF. The CDR3, as DNA: TGTGCCTGGAGTTGGGGTATGGGCGACGAGCAGTACTTC.

This clonotype came up many times. V usage is TRBV28 and J usage is TRBJ2-7, with D possibly called TRBD1 or TRBD2 (5 bases each). The germline V gene encodes CDR1 MDHEN and CDR2 SYDVKM. Trimming cost V 3 bases and J 4 bases, with 13 bases left between them. The CDR3 length is 14 residues. CDR3 protein: CASSFRGAGYEQYF. CDR3 DNA: TGTGCCAGCAGTTTCAGAGGGGCCGGGTACGAGCAGTACTTC.

This chain connects TRBV11-2 to TRBJ1-3, with D possibly matching TRBD1 (5 bases). V lost 6 bases and J 1 base, leaving 10 bases between the germline ends. Germline CDR1 and CDR2: SGHAT and FQNNGV. The CDR3 is made up of 14 amino acids. Written as DNA, the CDR3 is TGTGCCAGCAGGCTAGGGGCTTCTGGAAACACCATATATTTT. This translates into CASRLGASGNTIYF. Looking up the rest from reference TRBV11-2 and TRBJ1-3 gives the full variable domain: EAGVAQSPRYKIIEKRQSVAFWCNPISGHATLYWYQQILGQGPKLLIQFQNNGVVDDSQLPKDRFSAERLKGVDSTLKIQPAKLEDSAVYLCASRLGASGNTIYFGEGSWLTVV.

Turning to this clonotype: A much more abundant neighbour one base away suggests this may be a read error. The V gene is TRBV6-5, the J gene TRBJ2-2; D unclear. V lost 4 bases and J 6 bases, leaving 15 bases between the germline ends. The CDR3 is made up of 15 amino acids. From germline, CDR1 is MNHEY and CDR2 SVGAGI. This chain's CDR3 is CASSFRASQAGELFF. CDR3 nucleotide sequence: TGTGCCAGCAGTTTTAGAGCAAGTCAGGCCGGGGAGCTGTTTTTT.

This clonotype was picked up a small number of times. The J gene is TRBJ1-2, the V gene TRBV4-3; 7 bases agree with TRBD1. The CDR3 extends over 15 amino acids. V was clipped by 0 bases and J by 4 bases; unmatched bases: 5. CDR1 is LGHNA and CDR2 is YSLEER in the germline V gene. The CDR3 protein is CASSQEVGTVYGYTF. The CDR3 nucleotides are TGCGCCAGCAGCCAAGAGGTCGGGACAGTCTATGGCTACACCTTC.

Many counts were recorded for this clonotype. This chain connects TRBV4-1 to TRBJ1-1, with a possible D match to TRBD1 (5 bases). CDR3 length equals 13 residues. Germline CDR1 MGHRA, CDR2 YSYEKL. The ends were cut back, 4 bases at V and 6 bases at J, with 12 bases in the middle. CDR3 nucleotides: TGCGCCAGCAGCCCCAGGGCCGGGGCTGAAGCTTTCTTT. Translating it yields CASSPRAGAEAFF.

Comments on this clonotype: This may come from a read error, since a much larger clone is one base off. The chain couples TRBV27 to TRBJ2-7, with 7 positions matching TRBD2. Trimming took 4 bases from V and 4 from J; bases not matched to a gene: 10. The CDR3 totals 15 residues. The germline V gene encodes CDR1 MNHEY and CDR2 SMNVEV (reference sequence). The CDR3 is CASSSLLASKYEQYF. CDR3 bases: TGTGCCAGCAGTTCCTTACTAGCGTCTAAGTACGAGCAGTACTTC.

The sample holds many counts of this clonotype. The chain links TRBV20-1 to TRBJ2-7, with D possibly called TRBD1 or TRBD2 (5 bases each). Germline V gene lookup returns CDR1 DFQATT and CDR2 SNEGSKA (reference sequence). Trimming took off 0 bases at V and 4 bases at J, with 16 bases between the two ends. The CDR3 runs to 15 residues. The CDR3 DNA follows: TGCAGTGCTAGAGATCTTGAGGGGTTTGGGTACGAGCAGTACTTC. Protein: CSARDLEGFGYEQYF.

Concerning this clonotype itself: A much larger clonotype is one base distant, so this may be a read error. The chain uses TRBV19 and TRBJ2-5; D uncertain. The CDR3 runs 14 residues. Germline CDR1 reads LNHDA; CDR2 reads SQIVND (reference sequence). V was cut by 5 bases and J by 5 bases, with 15 bases left in between. CDR3 DNA: TGTGCCAGTAGTGTTTACAGACAAGGGGAGACCCAGTACTTC. Translation gives CASSVYRQGETQYF.

In this sample, this clonotype turned up many times. This chain uses TRBV15 with TRBJ1-1; tentative D call: TRBD1 (6 bases). CDR1 is LNHNV and CDR2 is YYDKDF in the germline V gene (reference sequence). V shed 5 bases and J shed 4 bases, with 14 bases lying between them. The length of the CDR3 is 14 residues. The CDR3 loop is CATSRPRGSTEAFF. Here the CDR3 DNA reads TGTGCCACCAGCCGACCCAGGGGTAGCACTGAAGCTTTCTTT.